The 4 T cell receptor beta chains given below trace back to one sample, sequenced in a study of PD-1 blockade in classical Hodgkin lymphoma. Time point specified: cycle 4 day 1 (C4D1), after more than 5 weeks of nivolumab. Every patient experienced relapse after autologous stem cell transplantation, and brentuximab vedotin exposure varied. TCRdb's table, derived via immunoSEQ multiplex PCR, lists solely in-frame clones and lacks some. The repertoire holds approximately 52,000 clones, with approximately 86% as singletons. The sequencing used peripheral blood mononuclear cells (PBMCs), collected before the fourth cycle of nivolumab. These receptor sequences come from a human donor with classical Hodgkin lymphoma.

The chain has TRBV28 and TRBJ2-7, with 11 bases that match TRBD2. The CDR3 is 16 amino acids. After removal of 5 bases from V and 7 bases from J, the junction contained 13 bases not matched to a gene. Germline CDR1 reads MDHEN; CDR2 reads SYDVKM. The chain's CDR3 is CASSPTIAGGHWEQYF. The DNA of the CDR3 is TGTGCCAGCAGTCCAACAATAGCGGGGGGGCATTGGGAGCAGTACTTC.

The rearrangement joins TRBV6-1 to TRBJ1-2, with no clear D. This CDR3 contains 12 residues. Trimming shortened V by 3 bases and J by 4 bases, and 6 bases separated the two germline ends. Germline lookup yields CDR1 MNHNS and CDR2 SASEGT. CDR3 in amino acids: CASSDNSYGYTF. The CDR3 coding sequence is TGTGCCAGCAGTGATAACAGCTATGGCTACACCTTC.

This clone was observed a few times. The rearrangement uses TRBV19 and TRBJ2-2; D possibly uses TRBD1 or TRBD2 (5 bases each). CDR3 length: 13 residues. Trimming left V 5 bases short and J 6 bases short, with 10 bases between. From germline, CDR1 is LNHDA and CDR2 SQIVND (reference sequence). CDR3 in amino acids: CASSGASSGELFF. CDR3 DNA: TGTGCCAGTAGTGGGGCTAGCTCCGGGGAGCTGTTTTTT.

The chain employs TRBV25-1 and TRBJ1-1; D is perhaps TRBD1 (6 bases). Germline assignment: CDR1 MGHDK and CDR2 SYGVNS. V lost 5 bases to trimming and J lost 4 bases, with 14 bases between them. The CDR3 length is 14 residues. CDR3 protein: CASSTSPRGTEAFF. In nucleotides, the CDR3 is TGTGCCAGCAGTACTAGTCCCAGGGGCACTGAAGCTTTCTTT.